This T cell receptor beta chain was profiled in a study of blood T cell repertoires in COVID-19. Per germline, CDR1 LGHDT and CDR2 YNNKEL (reference sequence). The CDR3 has 15 residues. The J segment lost 6 bases and the V segment lost 3 bases, leaving 7 bases of the junction unmatched. The data were produced by immunoSEQ multiplex PCR, yet TCRdb's version contains in-frame clones alone and is incomplete. Among just under 350,000 clones listed, 88% were seen once. The rearrangement joins TRBV3-1 (or the pseudogene TRBV3-2) to TRBJ2-1, with 8 bases fitting TRBD1. Source material: peripheral blood. The receptor's source is a woman in her 70s with COVID-19, enrolled during active disease. The CDR3: CASSQDRVPSNEQFF. Here the CDR3 DNA reads TGTGCCAGCAGCCAGGACAGGGTGCCAAGCAATGAGCAGTTCTTC.